What follows are 28 T cell receptor beta chains derived from one specimen sequenced in a study of tumor-infiltrating lymphocytes in primary liver carcinoma. The researchers obtained blood RNA from unsorted whole blood and also extracted germline DNA. TCR beta cDNA was reverse-transcribed from 500 to 550 ng of total RNA. The reaction used a constant-region primer and ProtoScript II reverse transcriptase. Libraries for TCR beta were built through three nested multiplex PCR rounds, which together made up a slightly modified ARM-PCR procedure. The study ran its first two PCR rounds for roughly 10 cycles each, using TRBV1-TRBV30 forward primers and a C-beta reverse primer. One entry per CDR3 protein, called by TCRdb with MiXCR from the multiplex PCR reads. Of 300,000 to 400,000 distinct CDR3 sequences listed, almost 65% were seen once; the top ten hold 5% to 6.5%. The sequencing sample was made of peripheral blood. These receptors came from a man aged 35 to 55 with primary liver carcinoma and hepatitis B virus infection.

The chain employs TRBV6-5 and TRBJ1-5; D unclear. Trimming took 0 bases from V and 5 from J, leaving 8 bases between them. The CDR3 runs 14 residues. CDR1 MNHEY and CDR2 SVGAGI come from the germline V gene. The CDR3 region is CASSYSIGYQPQHF. DNA of the CDR3: TGTGCCAGCAGTTACTCGATAGGCTATCAGCCCCAGCATTTT.

J is TRBJ1-3 and V is TRBV30; no firm D call. In germline, CDR1 is GTSNPN, CDR2 SVGIG (reference sequence). This CDR3 has 11 residues. Trimming took 2 bases from V and 9 from J, leaving 8 bases between them. The CDR3 nucleotides are TGTGCCTGGAGTACCGGAGGCACCATATATTTT. Its protein product is CAWSTGGTIYF.

On this clonotype: A much larger clone lies one base from this, so it may be a read error. The chain carries TRBV6-2 or TRBV6-3 and TRBJ2-6; tentatively, D is TRBD1 (5 bases). The CDR3 has 15 residues. CDR1 and CDR2 (germline): MNHEY, SVGEGT. V lost 10 bases and J 1 base, leaving 14 bases between the germline ends. The CDR3 loop is CANSFRVSGANVLTF. The CDR3 DNA is TGTGCCAACAGCTTCAGGGTGTCTGGGGCCAACGTCCTGACTTTC.

The chain combines TRBV5-4 with TRBJ1-2, with 7 bases lining up with TRBD1. The CDR3 extends over 15 amino acids. Germline-derived CDR1 and CDR2 are SGHNT and YYREEE (reference sequence). V was clipped by 4 bases and J by 4 bases; unmatched bases: 10. CDR3 DNA: TGTGCCAGCAGCAAATACTCCGGGACAGCCTATGGCTACACCTTC. This codes for CASSKYSGTAYGYTF.

This clonotype was seen a few times. The chain has TRBV6-5 and TRBJ1-5; D remains ambiguous. The CDR3 covers 14 residues. Trimming cost V 10 bases and J 9 bases, with 22 bases left between them. CDR1 and CDR2 (germline): MNHEY, SVGAGI. The CDR3, as DNA: TGTGCCAACAGCCCGACGGGAATACAAACGCCCCAGCATTTT. As protein: CANSPTGIQTPQHF.

The V gene is TRBV11-2, the J gene TRBJ2-7; D unresolved. The CDR3 spans 15 residues. V dropped 1 base and J dropped 4 bases, with 14 bases sitting between them. Germline lookup yields CDR1 SGHAT and CDR2 FQNNGV. In DNA, the CDR3 is TGTGCCAGCAGCTTAGGTGGGGTCCGGGTATACGAGCAGTACTTC. Residues: CASSLGGVRVYEQYF.

CDR3 nucleotide sequence: TGTGCCAGCTCACCTAGGACAGAACGGTGGAACACTGAAGCTTTCTTT. It codes for CASSPRTERWNTEAFF. V gene TRBV18 combines with J gene TRBJ1-1, with a possible D match to TRBD1 (6 bases). The germline V gene encodes CDR1 KGHSH and CDR2 LQKENI. Trimming took off 3 bases at V and 1 base at J, with 15 bases between the two ends. This CDR3 contains 16 residues.

A note on this clonotype: It may be a read error: a sequence one base away is much more abundant. The chain uses TRBV12-3 or TRBV12-4 and TRBJ2-7; 9 positions agree with TRBD1. CDR3 size: 14 residues. The CDR3, as DNA: TGTGTCAGCAGCAGACAGGGACAGGGTCGCGAGCAGTACTTC. Translating gives CVSSRQGQGREQYF.

The CDR3 sequence: CASSLGQRLVSEAYEQYF. The DNA for the CDR3 is TGTGCCAGCAGCTTAGGCCAGAGACTAGTATCCGAAGCTTACGAGCAGTACTTC. The chain couples TRBV13 to TRBJ2-7; possibly TRBD2 for D (6 bases). The germline gives CDR1 PRHDT, CDR2 FYEKMQ (reference sequence). The CDR3 is 18 residues long. The V and J ends lost 0 bases and 4 bases respectively, with 22 bases between them.

V usage is TRBV10-3 and J usage is TRBJ2-7; 10 nucleotides line up with TRBD2. Germline assignment: CDR1 ENHRY and CDR2 SYGVKD. V was clipped by 8 bases and J by 9 bases; unmatched bases: 10. The CDR3 totals 13 residues. CDR3 amino acids: CAIGLAGAVGQYF. Written as DNA, the CDR3 is TGTGCCATCGGCCTAGCGGGAGCAGTAGGGCAGTACTTC.

For this clonotype: This may be a read error, as it is one base from a much larger clone. J is TRBJ1-6 and V is TRBV12-3 or TRBV12-4; a possible D gene is TRBD1 (5 bases). Trimming stripped 2 bases from V and 7 bases from J, with 12 bases between. The CDR3 runs to 15 residues. CDR3 in amino acids: CASSLRGVRNSPLHF. CDR3 nucleotides: TGTGCCAGCAGTTTACGGGGGGTGCGGAATTCACCCCTCCACTTT.

Concerning this clonotype itself: Likely a read error: the CDR3 ends without its conserved phenylalanine or tryptophan. The rearrangement joins TRBV11-2 to TRBJ1-1; 7 nucleotides match TRBD1. The CDR3 runs 16 residues. Germline CDR1 SGHAT, CDR2 FQNNGV. CDR3 region: CTSSKGAGGMNTEAFL. The CDR3 nucleotides are TGTACCAGCAGTAAAGGGGCAGGGGGAATGAACACTGAAGCTTTCCTT.

This sequence joins TRBV11-1 and TRBJ2-1, with D perhaps given as TRBD1 or TRBD2 (5 bases each). Per the germline V gene, CDR1 is SGHAT and CDR2 is FQDESV (reference sequence). This CDR3 comprises 15 residues. V was shortened by 1 base and J by 2 bases, with 9 bases between the two germline ends. CDR3 region: CASSLGGMTYNEQFF. In DNA form, the CDR3 reads TGTGCCAGCAGCTTAGGGGGGATGACCTACAATGAGCAGTTCTTC.

Concerning this clonotype: A read error may account for a junction end that differs from germline. The V call is TRBV11-2, the J call TRBJ2-3; D is unresolved. CDR3 size: 15 residues. Germline CDR1 is SGHAT and CDR2 is FQNNGV. CDR3 protein: CASSHNVQSTDTQYF. The CDR3 coding sequence is TGTGCCAGCAGCCACAACGTCCAGAGCACAGATACACAGTATTTT. The full variable domain, its missing parts supplied by reference TRBV11-2 and TRBJ2-3, is EAGVAQSPRYKIIEKRQSVAFWCNPISGHATLYWYQQILGQGPKLLIQFQNNGVVDDSQLPKDRFSAERLKGVDSTLKIQPAKLEDSAVYLCASSHNVQSTDTQYFGPGTRLTVL.

This clonotype was seen repeatedly, ten times or more. A much larger clone differs by one base, so this may be a read error. The chain couples TRBV11-2 to TRBJ2-7; 9 positions agree with TRBD1. V lost 2 bases and J lost 4; bases outside the gene matches: 3. Germline values: CDR1 SGHAT, CDR2 FQNNGV. This CDR3 has 14 amino acids. Here the CDR3 reads CASSLHRGQYEQYF. CDR3 nucleotides: TGTGCCAGCAGCTTACACAGGGGGCAATACGAGCAGTACTTC.

This sequence joins TRBV6-1 and TRBJ1-2; 10 nucleotides match TRBD1. V dropped 4 bases and J dropped 0; count of bases not matched to a gene: 2. Per the germline V gene, CDR1 is MNHNS and CDR2 is SASEGT. This CDR3 has 15 amino acids. The CDR3 reads CASSGQGAPNYGYTF. CDR3 nucleotides: TGTGCCAGCAGTGGACAGGGGGCGCCTAACTATGGCTACACCTTC.

Regarding this clonotype: An end of the junction differs from the germline gene, which may be a read error. The chain is built from TRBV11-1 and TRBJ2-2; 7 bases are a match to TRBD1. The germline CDR1 and CDR2 sequences are SGHAT and FQDESV (reference sequence). There are 14 residues in the CDR3. DNA of the CDR3: TGTGCCGGCAGTTACAGGGGTAACACCGGGGAACTGTTTTTT. This sequence encodes CAGSYRGNTGELFF.

With regard to this clonotype: A single base separates this from a much larger clone, so it may be a read error. This chain joins TRBV6-5 and TRBJ2-7; TRBD1 matches at 8 bases. J lost 7 bases, V lost 6 bases, and 11 bases had no gene match. Germline V gene lookup returns CDR1 MNHEY and CDR2 SVGAGI. The CDR3 length is 14 residues. The CDR3 DNA is TGTGCCAGCAGGGGGACAGGATCATCTCGGGAGCAGTACTTC. Protein: CASRGTGSSREQYF.

The table lists this clonotype with many counts. The V call is TRBV4-3, the J call TRBJ2-2; the match to TRBD2 covers 7 bases. From germline, CDR1 is LGHNA and CDR2 YSLEER. This CDR3 comprises 19 residues. V was pared by 1 base and J by 1 base, with 12 bases of the junction left unmatched. The CDR3 coding sequence is TGCGCCAGCAGCCAAGGCGGGGCTAGCGGTTCCTTGAACACCGGGGAGCTGTTTTTT. Protein: CASSQGGASGSLNTGELFF.

Details on this clonotype: In this CDR3 the conserved last residue, phenylalanine or tryptophan, is missing, so a read error is likely. This sequence joins TRBV6-5 and TRBJ2-7; D is possibly TRBD1 (5 bases). This CDR3 contains 13 residues. Per germline, CDR1 MNHEY and CDR2 SVGAGI. As DNA, the CDR3 is TGTGCTAGCAGTGAGACTCAGGGTTACGAGCAGTACTTA. Protein product: CASSETQGYEQYL.

The table lists this clonotype with a few counts. The CDR3 bases are TGCGCCAGCAGCTTGGCCGCTAGCGGGAGAGTAGAGACCCAGTACTTC. Its protein product is CASSLAASGRVETQYF. The rearrangement uses TRBV5-1 and TRBJ2-5, with 10 bases that match TRBD2. The J segment lost 4 bases and the V segment lost 0 bases, leaving 6 bases of the junction unmatched. The CDR3 totals 16 residues. Germline V gives CDR1 SGHRS, CDR2 YFSETQ.

The V call is TRBV4-1, the J call TRBJ2-3; 9 bases line up with TRBD1. This CDR3 contains 16 residues. CDR1 is MGHRA and CDR2 is YSYEKL in the germline V gene. The junction had 4 bases not matched to a gene; V was cut back by 0 bases and J by 3 bases. The CDR3 nucleotides read TGCGCCAGCAGCCAAGAAGTGACAGGGGGGACAGATACGCAGTATTTT. Translating gives CASSQEVTGGTDTQYF.

Note on this clonotype: Germline and junction disagree at one end, which may indicate a read error. J is TRBJ2-3 and V is TRBV4-3; 9 bases agree with TRBD2. Germline assignment: CDR1 LGHNA and CDR2 YSLEER. The CDR3 extends over 19 amino acids. In nucleotides, the CDR3 is TGCGCCAACAGCCACCTCTTGGGGATGACTAGCGGTGATACAGATACGCAGTATTTT. Amino acid sequence: CANSHLLGMTSGDTDTQYF.

About this clonotype itself: At one end, the junction sequence differs from germline, possibly due to a read error. V gene TRBV11-2 combines with J gene TRBJ2-7; the D gene is possibly TRBD2 (7 bases). CDR3 length: 18 residues. In germline, CDR1 is SGHAT, CDR2 FQNNGV. The CDR3 protein is CTSSWTGGTGNTYYEQYF. The CDR3 nucleotides are TGTACCAGCAGCTGGACGGGGGGCACCGGGAATACCTATTACGAGCAGTACTTC.

The chain employs TRBV2 and TRBJ2-7, with 7 bases aligning to TRBD2. J gave up 3 bases and V 4 bases, and 6 bases lay outside the gene matches. The length of the CDR3 is 14 residues. Germline CDR1 is SNHLY and CDR2 is FYNNEI. CDR3 region: CASSVSLASYEQYF. CDR3 DNA sequence: TGTGCCAGCAGTGTGTCACTAGCGAGCTACGAGCAGTACTTC.

This clonotype has at least ten counts. This rearrangement joins TRBV11-2 to TRBJ2-5; a weak D match, TRBD1 (6 bases). From germline, CDR1 is SGHAT and CDR2 FQNNGV. Between the trimmed V and J ends, which lost 5 bases and 4 bases, there was a span of 17 bases. The CDR3 has 15 amino acids. As DNA, the CDR3 is TGTGCCAGCAGCCCTAGGACAGCGCCGAGAGAGACCCAGTACTTC. It specifies CASSPRTAPRETQYF.

At least ten counts were recorded for this clonotype. Written as DNA, the CDR3 is TGTGCCAGCCACAAAGGCCGCTCCTACAATGAGCAGTTCTTC. Protein product: CASHKGRSYNEQFF. The chain couples TRBV12-3 or TRBV12-4 to TRBJ2-1; D gene ambiguous. Trimming pared 8 bases from V and 0 bases from J, leaving 11 bases between. The length of the CDR3 is 14 residues.

This clonotype was counted a single time. The genes are TRBV7-9 and TRBJ2-5, with 12 positions matching TRBD2. CDR3 length: 14 amino acids. Trimming took 10 bases from V and 4 from J; bases not matched to a gene: 7. The germline V gene has CDR1 SEHNR and CDR2 FQNEAQ (reference sequence). The CDR3 loop reads CATGLGLAGETQYF. In DNA, the CDR3 is TGTGCCACCGGACTGGGACTAGCGGGAGAGACCCAGTACTTC. Full variable domain (outside the CDR3, taken from reference TRBV7-9 and TRBJ2-5): DTGVSQNPRHKITKRGQNVTFRCDPISEHNRLYWYRQTLGQGPEFLTYFQNEAQLEKSRLLSDRFSAERPKGSFSTLEIQRTEQGDSAMYLCATGLGLAGETQYFGPGTRLLVL.